This TCR beta chain was captured in a study of beta chain features in type 1 diabetes listed by TCRdb under 2018. About the full investigation: Mean age, gender distribution, total cell number and subset yield were not different between patients and healthy donors. Across all samples, some 110,000,000 sorted cells were examined, and cell number per subset correlated strongly with RNA yield. Regulatory and stem cell-like memory subsets were obtained from only 8 patients and about eight healthy donors, while naive and central memory subsets were obtained from all 30 or so donors. The study compared the TCRB repertoires of sorted circulating CD4+ T cell subsets in recently diagnosed type 1 diabetes patients with those in matched healthy donors. On the study overall, not on this receptor specifically: HLA sub-analyses involved small numbers of individuals, so any influence of HLA type on TCRB rearrangement remained unresolved. Patients with type 1 diabetes made fewer insertions and deleted more nucleotides at VDJ recombination sites, implying thymic rearrangement abnormalities. In all four CD4+ subsets, TCRB CDR3 length was moderately but significantly shorter in type 1 diabetes patients. Sequencing cDNA rather than genomic DNA could over-represent highly expressing activated cells, although activation and CD3 levels did not differ between groups. Naive, central memory and regulatory TCRB repertoires appeared more similar among patients than among healthy donors. PCR might favor shorter templates, but patient and control samples were amplified and corrected together, so any skew would affect both groups equally.

V and J lose 0 bases and 2 bases, and a span of 8 bases separates them. The germline V gene (reference sequence) specifies GTSNPN as CDR1 and SVGIG as CDR2. The CDR3 runs 14 residues from the cysteine to the phenylalanine. The DNA shown is the 42-base CDR3, in frame from base 1. A single peripheral blood draw of approximately 120 mL on average was collected from each donor into heparinised tubes. Naive, central memory, regulatory and stem cell-like memory CD4+ T cells were sorted on a BD FACSAria II using a panel including CD45RO, CCR7, CD25, CD127, CD95 and CD27. Purity was above 95% for every sorted population. Right away, PBMCs were isolated by Lymphoprep density gradient centrifugation and were stained directly, with no culture step. So that batch effects would be minimized, each experiment stained and sorted samples in pairs, pairing one healthy donor with one patient. The entire amount of isolated RNA was reverse transcribed using the High Capacity cDNA Reverse Transcription Kit, so the sequenced TCRB transcripts were expressed ones. Deep immunoSEQ sequencing was applied to naive, central memory and regulatory T cell samples, giving an average of about 3.57 million total reads per sample. Sorted cells were lysed in RLT buffer, and RNA was extracted using DNase-treated RNeasy Micro or Mini kits according to cell number. Each cell subset was processed on its own to prevent cross-contamination, while patient and healthy donor samples were processed together. The immunoSEQ multiplex PCR was used to amplify TCRB sequences from cDNA, yielding 87-bp fragments that span the CDR3 region. Sequencing of the amplicons was done on the Illumina HiSeq platform. For the original study's pipeline: PCR bias was corrected computationally using synthetic template baselines, and reads within Hamming distance 2 were collapsed, with unmergeable singletons discarded. Reads were aligned against IMGT to assign V, D and J genes, CDR3 length and insertions or deletions at six rearrangement sites. Clonotype counts were normalized to sorted cell number within each subset before computing true diversity and Gini coefficients with the tcR R package. Repertoire sharing was quantified using the overlap coefficient calculated on TCRB nucleotide sequences. Out-of-frame TCRB sequences from naive cells were analyzed to stand in for the pre-selection repertoire. The table comes from immuneACCESS by way of TCRdb, which keeps in-frame sequences with V and J called. Part of the clones is missing from these tables; in studies checked, under half for an unresolved V gene and the rest for unknown reasons. V, J and clone size reflect that table, while D and trimming were determined from the DNA. For this sample the table gives 240,000 or so clones, of which approximately 70% were detected only once. The ten most abundant clones make up approximately 0.053% of the sample.

On this clone: It has no known antigen specificity. No clone much larger than this one lies a single base away; base qualities are absent. Other nucleotide sequences from this sample produce the same CDR3.

The sequence derives from a man under 40 in good health. The chain employs TRBV30 and TRBJ1-5, and the D gene may be TRBD1, 6 bases matching. The specimen was naive CD4+ T cells from blood. The cell subset or site label here, explained by the study, means: true naive CD4+ T cells. The CDR3 is CAWSVPGGNQPQHF. The DNA reads as follows: TGTGCCTGGAGTGTACCAGGGGGCAATCAGCCCCAGCATTTT.